This T cell receptor beta chain appears in the sequencing data of a study of sequential checkpoint blockade in melanoma. Background on the study: Arm A got nivolumab then ipilimumab; arm B the reverse, 1:1. Maintenance nivolumab came after either treatment sequence.

Clones were read by immunoSEQ multiplex PCR, and TCRdb kept only the in-frame ones, dropping some. Here the sample spans around 21,000 clones, roughly 82% being singletons. Treatment denoted: randomized to nivolumab then ipilimumab (arm A) or the reverse (arm B). No patient had prior DNA-damaging chemotherapy. Live CD3+CD8+ CD19− CD56− cells were sorted from PBMCs. Germline assignment: CDR1 MNHEY and CDR2 SVGAGI. CDR3 length: 14 residues. The ends were cut back, 0 bases at V and 0 bases at J, with 5 bases in the middle. Sequenced here: CD8+ T cells sorted from blood (inferred from file names), sampled from a patient given nivolumab and ipilimumab in sequence. This clonotype was sampled from a human donor with melanoma. This chain uses TRBV6-5 with TRBJ1-2; D is perhaps TRBD1 (5 bases). CDR3: CASSYSGANYGYTF. In nucleotides, the CDR3 is TGTGCCAGCAGTTACTCAGGGGCTAACTATGGCTACACCTTC.